The present entry profiles one T cell receptor (beta chain) with its context. Per the original data handling: Reference gene primer amplification gave nucleated cell count estimates. Measured with immunoSEQ multiplex PCR; TCRdb has only the in-frame clones, and not every one. V and J calls and clone size are those listed in that table; D and trimming were worked out from the DNA. The data hold 75,000 to 90,000 clones, with less than 95% observed a single time. This sample was included in a study of blood T cell repertoires in COVID-19. Study-wide context: Acute-phase and convalescent COVID-19 samples originated in the United States, Italy and Spain. Sample material is recorded as cDNA or gDNA derived from T cells, B-cell-depleted T cells, or PBMCs.

This CDR3 region has 13 residues. V gave up 7 bases and J gave up 2 bases, with 9 bases separating them. Followed over time, Seattle patients had been enrolled while infection was active. Material: peripheral blood. J is TRBJ2-1 and V is TRBV12-3 or TRBV12-4; perhaps TRBD1 as D (6 bases). This sequence originates from a man aged 18 to 30 with COVID-19, enrolled during active disease. CDR3 sequence: CASTKGAYNEQFF. DNA of the CDR3: TGTGCCAGCACCAAGGGGGCCTACAATGAGCAGTTCTTC.